Each of the 26 T cell receptor beta chains below was sequenced from the same sample in a study of cytomegalovirus exposure and HLA in healthy donors. Primers included in the PCR were 60 Vbeta and 13 Jbeta primers. Generated by immunoSEQ multiplex PCR, the TCRdb table keeps only in-frame clones and is missing some. Of about 82,000 clones listed, roughly 80% were seen once; the top ten hold 3% to 3.5%. The specimen was PBMCs. These receptor sequences come from a man in his forties or fifties in good health and CMV-seronegative.

The DNA for the CDR3 is TGTGCCAGCAGTGACTCTACAGGGGGCACTGAAGCTTTCTTT. Translation: CASSDSTGGTEAFF. This chain links TRBV6-4 with TRBJ1-1; 8 bases fit TRBD1. CDR3 length equals 14 residues. Germline CDR1 is MRHNA and CDR2 is SNTAGT. Unmatched junction bases numbered 1, after V lost 0 bases and J lost 4 bases.

V and J are TRBV18 and TRBJ1-1, with D perhaps TRBD1 (6 bases). Germline loops: CDR1 KGHSH, CDR2 LQKENI. The V gene lost 3 bases and the J gene lost 4 bases, with 18 bases spanning the gap. The CDR3 covers 16 residues. The CDR3 DNA sequence: TGTGCCAGCTCACCCTCAGCGGGGGGGCGGAGCACTGAAGCTTTCTTT. It is translated as CASSPSAGGRSTEAFF.

This sequence joins TRBV30 and TRBJ2-1, with D possibly matching TRBD2 (6 bases). CDR1 is GTSNPN and CDR2 is SVGIG in the germline V gene (reference sequence). With 0 bases removed from V and 10 bases from J, the gap between germline ends came to 10 bases. This CDR3 is 12 amino acids long. CDR3 residues: CAWSVRAGEQFF. In DNA, the CDR3 is TGTGCCTGGAGTGTACGGGCGGGGGAGCAGTTCTTC.

The chain couples TRBV19 to TRBJ1-4; a weak D match, TRBD1 (6 bases). The CDR3 has 14 residues. Trimming stripped 6 bases from V and 0 bases from J, with 8 bases between. Germline V lookup: CDR1 LNHDA, CDR2 SQIVND (reference sequence). This chain's CDR3 is CASRDSATNEKLFF. The CDR3 nucleotides are TGTGCCAGTAGGGACAGTGCAACTAATGAAAAACTGTTTTTT.

This rearrangement joins TRBV6-1 to TRBJ1-1; D gene uncertain. Trimming pared 7 bases from V and 3 bases from J, leaving 12 bases between. CDR1 MNHNS and CDR2 SASEGT come from the germline V gene. The CDR3 covers 13 residues. In DNA, the CDR3 is TGTGCCAGCAAGGTCGGGTACGACACTGAAGCTTTCTTT. Translation: CASKVGYDTEAFF.

Notes on this clone: At one of its ends the junction is not consistent with the germline gene, which may arise from a read error. Here the CDR3 DNA reads TGTGCCAGCAGTTACTCTGGAGACACCATATATTTT. Its protein product is CASSYSGDTIYF. This chain uses TRBV6-6 with TRBJ1-3; D unresolved. The germline CDR1 and CDR2 sequences are MNHNY and SVGAGI (reference sequence). This CDR3 region has 12 residues.

This clone was observed once. The chain has TRBV1 and TRBJ2-5; no check of the table's D call, TRBD2, against the DNA was made. The J call is doubtful: the DNA matches TRBJ2-7 better. TRBV1 is shown as a pseudogene. This CDR3 contains 17 residues. The CDR3 nucleotides read TGCACCAGCAGCCGGACCGGGACTAGAGAAGACATGTACGAGCAGTACTTC. Encoded protein: CTSSRTGTREDMYEQYF.

The V and J genes are TRBV19 and TRBJ1-5; D unresolved. V dropped 1 base and J dropped 0 bases, with 4 bases sitting between them. Germline values: CDR1 LNHDA, CDR2 SQIVND (reference sequence). The CDR3 extends over 14 amino acids. CDR3 protein: CASSIVSSNQPQHF. The CDR3 DNA follows: TGTGCCAGTAGTATAGTTAGTAGCAATCAGCCCCAGCATTTT.

This rearrangement joins TRBV2 to TRBJ1-5, with 12 bases lining up with TRBD1. CDR1 and CDR2 (germline): SNHLY, FYNNEI. Trimming at V came to 5 bases and at J to 7 bases, leaving 6 bases not matched to a gene. The CDR3 totals 15 residues. CDR3 sequence reads: CASSRDRGLGQPQHF. The DNA of the CDR3 is TGTGCCAGCAGTCGGGACAGGGGGCTAGGGCAGCCCCAGCATTTT.

V and J are TRBV30 and TRBJ2-1; 8 bases match TRBD2. Germline CDR1 GTSNPN, CDR2 SVGIG (reference sequence). V dropped 0 bases and J dropped 9; count of bases not matched to a gene: 7. The CDR3 sequence is 14 residues long. The CDR3 is CAWSVLGLAGEQFF. As DNA, the CDR3 is TGTGCCTGGAGTGTATTAGGGCTAGCGGGTGAGCAGTTCTTC.

V and J are TRBV5-1 and TRBJ1-2; D gene uncertain. Germline loops: CDR1 SGHRS, CDR2 YFSETQ. V lost 0 bases and J lost 4, with 7 bases in between. This CDR3 comprises 13 residues. For the CDR3, the DNA is TGCGCCAGCAGCTTGGGAGTGAGCTATGGCTACACCTTC. This codes for CASSLGVSYGYTF.

The chain couples TRBV7-8 to TRBJ2-1, with D possibly matching TRBD2 (5 bases). Germline loops: CDR1 SGHVS, CDR2 FQNEAQ. This CDR3 has 14 residues. Trimming pared 5 bases from V and 3 bases from J, leaving 11 bases between. CDR3 bases: TGTGCCAGCAGCCCCAATCGGGACTACAATGAGCAGTTCTTC. Residues: CASSPNRDYNEQFF.

V usage is TRBV5-8 and J usage is TRBJ1-1; D is undetermined. The germline V and J ends were trimmed by 1 base and 5 bases, with 9 bases remaining between them. CDR3 length equals 13 residues. Germline values: CDR1 SGHTS, CDR2 YDEGEE. CDR3 region: CASSLSGRTEAFF. In nucleotides, the CDR3 is TGTGCCAGCAGCTTGTCGGGTCGGACTGAAGCTTTCTTT. The variable domain in full, with the rest retrieved from reference TRBV5-8 and TRBJ1-1, is EAGVTQSPTHLIKTRGQQATLRCSPISGHTSVYWYQQALGLGLQFLLWYDEGEERNRGNFPPRFSGRQFPNYSSELNVNALELEDSALYLCASSLSGRTEAFFGQGTRLTVV.

The V gene is TRBV27, the J gene TRBJ2-7; the match to TRBD2 covers 15 bases. V lost 8 bases, J lost 1 base, and 0 bases stayed unmatched. CDR1 is MNHEY, CDR2 SMNVEV, per germline (reference sequence). This CDR3 comprises 14 residues. The CDR3 loop is CASGTSGGSYEQYF. DNA for the CDR3: TGTGCCAGCGGGACTAGCGGGGGGTCCTACGAGCAGTACTTC.

The count of this clone is one. The chain combines TRBV5-1 with TRBJ2-3; the D gene is possibly TRBD2 (6 bases). The V end was cut by 0 bases, the J end by 2 bases, with 7 bases between. The germline V gene encodes CDR1 SGHRS and CDR2 YFSETQ. The CDR3 loop spans 14 amino acids. The CDR3 loop is CASSLGDSTDTQYF. The CDR3 bases are TGCGCCAGCAGCTTGGGGGACTCCACAGATACGCAGTATTTT.

Turning to this clone: A read error may account for a junction end that differs from germline. CDR3 sequence reads: CSSSPGANYEQYF. Here the CDR3 DNA reads TGTTCCAGCAGCCCAGGGGCCAACTACGAGCAGTACTTC. The rearrangement links TRBV7-9 to TRBJ2-7, with a weak D call TRBD1 (6 bases). Germline assignment: CDR1 SEHNR and CDR2 FQNEAQ (reference sequence). The CDR3 is 13 amino acids. Looking up the rest from reference TRBV7-9 and TRBJ2-7 gives the full variable domain: DTGVSQNPRHKITKRGQNVTFRCDPISEHNRLYWYRQTLGQGPEFLTYFQNEAQLEKSRLLSDRFSAERPKGSFSTLEIQRTEQGDSAMYLCSSSPGANYEQYFGPGTRLTVT.

V usage is TRBV18 and J usage is TRBJ2-1, with TRBD2 matching 9 bases. In germline, CDR1 is KGHSH, CDR2 LQKENI. This CDR3 spans 14 amino acids. V was pared by 5 bases and J by 5 bases, with 4 bases of the junction left unmatched. CDR3 residues: CASSARLADNEQFF. In nucleotides, the CDR3 is TGTGCCAGCTCAGCCCGACTAGCGGACAATGAGCAGTTCTTC.

The chain recombines TRBV5-1 with TRBJ2-7; D is unresolved. This CDR3 spans 14 amino acids. The V gene's germline CDR1 is SGHRS and CDR2 YFSETQ. Trimming left V 3 bases short and J 0 bases short, with 10 bases between. CDR3 DNA: TGCGCCAGCAGCTCCCTCAGTAACTCCTACGAGCAGTACTTC. It yields the protein CASSSLSNSYEQYF.

The chain combines TRBV7-2 with TRBJ2-3; maybe TRBD2 (6 bases). V lost 8 bases, J lost 2 bases, and 17 bases lay in between. CDR3 length: 15 residues. From germline, CDR1 is SGHTA and CDR2 FQGNSA. CDR3: CASLRRAGTTDTQYF. The CDR3 DNA sequence: TGTGCCAGCCTCCGGCGAGCGGGTACCACAGATACGCAGTATTTT.

This chain connects TRBV11-3 to TRBJ2-5, with 10 bases lining up with TRBD1. Germline-derived CDR1 and CDR2 are SGHNT and YENEEA. The CDR3 consists of 16 residues. V lost 5 bases and J lost 1; bases outside the gene matches: 7. The chain's CDR3 is CASSPGQGGAQETQYF. CDR3 in DNA: TGTGCCAGCAGCCCTGGACAGGGGGGCGCCCAAGAGACCCAGTACTTC.

A few counts support this clone. The chain links TRBV5-1 to TRBJ2-2; a possible D gene is TRBD2 (6 bases). Germline CDR1 is SGHRS and CDR2 is YFSETQ. Trimming cost V 4 bases and J 2 bases, with 12 bases left between them. This CDR3 contains 15 residues. The DNA for the CDR3 is TGCGCCAGCAGCGCCCGGGGGTTAAACACCGGGGAGCTGTTTTTT. Its protein is CASSARGLNTGELFF.

This sequence joins TRBV30 and TRBJ2-3, with 10 positions matching TRBD2. Trimming removed 1 base from V and 4 bases from J; junction bases left unmatched: 8. The CDR3 spans 16 residues. CDR1 GTSNPN and CDR2 SVGIG come from the germline V gene (reference sequence). CDR3 DNA: TGTGCCTGGAGTGACCCGAGGAGCGGGGGGGCAGATACGCAGTATTTT. Amino acid sequence: CAWSDPRSGGADTQYF.

This clone was found a few times. Other nucleotide sequences in the sample specify the same CDR3. The chain links TRBV29-1 to TRBJ2-5, with TRBD2 as a possible D gene (6 bases). Germline CDR1 SQVTM, CDR2 ANQGSEA. CDR3 length equals 12 residues. Trimming removed 4 bases at V and 2 bases at J, with 8 bases between. The CDR3 is CSVVRGQETQYF. CDR3 DNA: TGCAGCGTTGTTCGGGGGCAAGAGACCCAGTACTTC.

This clone appeared a few times. This rearrangement joins TRBV28 to TRBJ1-2; D is undetermined. From germline, CDR1 is MDHEN and CDR2 SYDVKM. This CDR3 has 11 residues. V was shortened by 7 bases and J by 8 bases, with 11 bases between the two germline ends. In nucleotides, the CDR3 is TGTGCCAGCATGGAGGAACGAGGCTACACCTTC. Translated: CASMEERGYTF.

This clone has only a few counts. V usage is TRBV6-1 and J usage is TRBJ2-5, with 11 nucleotides matching TRBD2. V gave up 4 bases and J gave up 3 bases; unmatched junction bases: 4. CDR3 length: 15 residues. In germline, CDR1 is MNHNS, CDR2 SASEGT. CDR3 sequence (DNA): TGTGCCAGCAGTGCTAGCGGGGGGATGGAAGAGACCCAGTACTTC. The encoded protein is CASSASGGMEETQYF.

The chain has TRBV27 and TRBJ1-1; 10 bases align to TRBD1. J was trimmed by 1 base and V by 7 bases; bases with no gene match: 9. CDR3 length equals 16 residues. Germline CDR1 and CDR2: MNHEY and SMNVEV (reference sequence). The CDR3 sequence: CASKTDRGQWNTEAFF. The DNA for the CDR3 is TGTGCCAGCAAGACAGACAGGGGGCAGTGGAACACTGAAGCTTTCTTT.